The source of this T cell receptor beta chain is a study of CD8+ T cells in alopecia areata (dated by TCRdb to 2016 to 2019). For the wider study: Treated patients were enrolled in an open-label pilot trial of oral tofacitinib, 5 to 10 mg twice daily, for moderate-to-severe alopecia areata. Tofacitinib was administered for 6 to 18 months, and 6 months of follow-up off drug were then conducted to assess delayed response and recurrence. High-throughput TCRbeta sequencing was used to examine T cell clonal expansion in alopecia areata in both the C3H/HeJ mouse model and human patients. On the human side, TCRbeta sequencing was run on scalp tissue and on sorted CD4+ and CD8+ peripheral blood T cells from healthy controls and from alopecia areata patients with either patchy or totalis/universalis disease. Tofacitinib-treated patients had biopsies at baseline and at 4 and 24 weeks of treatment, with a later scalp biopsy in several patients. Scalp clonality was compared across normal scalp (n=4), patchy alopecia areata scalp (n=8), and alopecia totalis/universalis scalp (n=8). RNA came from the PAXgene miRNA kit for fixed scalp, the miRNeasy kit for PBMCs, and the RNeasy kit for mouse skin. TCRbeta CDR3 regions were amplified by immunoSEQ multiplex PCR using 35 Vbeta forward and 13 Jbeta reverse primers.

This sample's time point label indicates: baseline before oral tofacitinib. Lesional scalp punch biopsies and peripheral blood were collected from alopecia areata patients. After PBMCs were isolated by density centrifugation and stained for CD3, CD4 and CD8, a FACSAria was used to sort CD4+ and CD8+ T cells. Study-level results and caveats: Resident alphabeta T cells in normal human skin are also sequenced, complicating scalp TCR repertoire analysis, unlike mouse skin dominated by gammadelta T cells. TCR sequences shared between patients were less clear than in mice, possibly partly because of HLA diversity in the patient population. Lesional scalp, especially in alopecia totalis/universalis, showed higher clonality and more expanded CD8+ clones than normal scalp, suggesting antigenic drive.

The table lists this clone with a few counts. It has no known antigen specificity. No quality values exist for individual bases; no much larger clone is one base distant. Library preparation used the immunoSEQ multiplex PCR assay. To provide template for TCR sequencing, every sample had RNA extracted and reverse transcribed into cDNA. First-strand cDNA was synthesized with SuperScript III using a 2:1 mix of oligo-dT and random hexamers. A synthetic immune receptor repertoire was used to measure amplification bias, and any remaining bias was corrected computationally. Per the source publication's procedure: Raw reads were preprocessed to remove errors, and CDR3 was defined by IMGT conventions from the conserved cysteine to phenylalanine. To get clonality, Shannon entropy was normalized by log2 of the number of productive unique TCRs and the result was subtracted from 1. Scalp TCRbeta sequences were cross-referenced with sorted blood CD4 and CD8 repertoires so that the CD4 or CD8 identity of scalp clones could be inferred. Imported from immuneACCESS, the table was reduced by TCRdb to in-frame sequences with V and J called. These copies leave out some clones; in studies compared against another copy, an unresolved V gene accounts for under half, and the cause of the remainder is not known. That table furnishes V, J and clone size, whereas the DNA furnished D and trimming. Within this sample are about 140,000 clones, with about 60% of them counted one time only. Clones ranked in the top ten supply 5% to 7% of the sample.

The sequence derives from a human donor with alopecia areata. The sample here was CD4+ T cells sorted from blood, taken at week 0.

CDR3 protein: CASSEGGLTSGGPQETQYF. DNA sequence: TGTGCCAGCAGTGAGGGGGGACTGACTAGCGGGGGGCCGCAAGAGACCCAGTACTTC. The chain uses TRBV6-4 and TRBJ2-5, with 13 bases aligning to TRBD2. The germline V gene encodes CDR1 MRHNA and CDR2 SNTAGT. V is pruned by 3 bases and J by 2 bases, leaving 12 bases of the junction without a gene match. The CDR3 covers 19 residues, taking in both the cysteine and the phenylalanine. Only the CDR3 portion is preserved as DNA: 57 bases, with reading frame beginning at the first base.